This T cell receptor beta chain derives from a study of blood T cell repertoires in COVID-19. There are 16 residues in the CDR3. V dropped 2 bases and J dropped 4 bases, with 18 bases sitting between them. Germline-derived CDR1 and CDR2 are KGHSH and LQKENI. TCRdb's copy holds only in-frame clones and misses some; the assay was immunoSEQ multiplex PCR. Counted here are around 170,000 clones, over 80% occurring once; the ten biggest clones make up roughly 2.9%. The TCR sequence derives from an older woman with acute or convalescent COVID-19. Sequenced material: peripheral blood. V is TRBV18 and J is TRBJ2-7; TRBD2 is a possible D gene (6 bases). CDR3 amino acids: CASSPERNSGTYEQYF. The CDR3 coding sequence is TGTGCCAGCTCACCAGAAAGAAATTCCGGGACTTACGAGCAGTACTTC. Combining the CDR3 with reference TRBV18 and TRBJ2-7 gives the whole variable domain NAGVMQNPRHLVRRRGQEARLRCSPMKGHSHVYWYRQLPEEGLKFMVYLQKENIIDESGMPKERFSAEFPKEGPSILRIQQVVRGDSAAYFCASSPERNSGTYEQYFGPGTRLTVT.